These T cell receptor beta chains were read from a single sample in a study of human T cells and chemical hapten exposure. MiXCR was run by TCRdb on the 5' RACE reads, yielding one entry per CDR3 protein. The sample has some 150,000 distinct CDR3 sequences; around 4.4% are singletons. The source of these receptors is a female donor in good health. Both conserved end residues are part of each CDR3. A D gene is named only where the DNA matches it firmly. Clone size appears in some rows only: once, few, many, or a class for an expanded clone.

v_gene	j_gene	abundance	d_gene	CDR3aa	CDR3nt
TRBV3-1	TRBJ1-6	few	.	CASSQDRDNSPLHF	TGTGCCAGCAGCCAAGACAGGGATAATTCACCCCTCCACTTT
TRBV13	TRBJ1-4	few	.	CASSRGTGNEKLFF	TGTGCCAGCAGCCGAGGGACGGGTAATGAAAAACTGTTTTTT
TRBV20-1	TRBJ1-1	many	.	CSAGPTRNTEAFF	TGCAGTGCTGGTCCTACCCGCAACACTGAAGCTTTCTTT
TRBV7-9	TRBJ2-7	many	.	CASSPRPTFLNSYEQYF	TGTGCCAGCAGCCCCAGGCCCACCTTCCTAAACTCCTACGAGCAGTACTTC
TRBV5-1	TRBJ2-6	many	TRBD1	CASSLEGGTGANVLTF	TGCGCCAGCAGCTTAGAAGGGGGCACTGGGGCCAACGTCCTGACTTTC
TRBV5-1	TRBJ2-3	many	TRBD2	CASSLTGGPDTQYF	TGCGCCAGCAGCTTGACGGGGGGACCAGATACGCAGTATTTT
TRBV27	TRBJ2-7	many	TRBD1	CASSRTSGTAIYEQYF	TGTGCCAGCAGTCGGACATCCGGGACAGCTATCTACGAGCAGTACTTC
TRBV30	TRBJ2-5	.	TRBD2	CAWNPGGGRRETQYF	TGTGCCTGGAATCCCGGCGGGGGGAGGAGGGAGACCCAGTACTTC
TRBV29-1	TRBJ2-5	many	TRBD1	CSVRGQGKETQYF	TGCAGCGTTAGGGGACAGGGGAAAGAGACCCAGTACTTC
TRBV7-9	TRBJ1-6	many	TRBD1	CASSLVDRGRSPLHF	TGTGCCAGCAGCTTAGTCGACAGGGGGCGGTCACCCCTCCACTTT
TRBV6-5	TRBJ2-1	many	TRBD2	CASSYSRGGGAFFPEQFF	TGTGCCAGCAGTTACTCGAGGGGCGGGGGGGCCTTCTTTCCTGAGCAGTTCTTC
TRBV6-5	TRBJ1-5	.	.	CASQARVTASTDTQHF	TGTGCCAGTCAGGCCCGGGTGACAGCCAGCACAGATACGCAGCATTTT
TRBV7-2	TRBJ2-3	many	.	CASSLSHSTDTQYF	TGTGCCAGCAGCTTGTCGCATAGCACAGATACGCAGTATTTT
TRBV18	TRBJ2-1	few	.	CASSQTLDNEQFF	TGTGCCAGCTCTCAAACCCTAGACAATGAGCAGTTCTTC
TRBV18	TRBJ1-1	many	.	CASSPSRGLNTEAFF	TGTGCCAGCTCACCTAGTAGGGGCTTGAACACTGAAGCTTTCTTT
TRBV5-6	TRBJ2-1	many	.	CASSSNSNRGSYNEQFF	TGTGCCAGCAGCTCGAATTCAAACCGCGGCTCCTACAATGAGCAGTTCTTC
TRBV6-1	TRBJ2-3	many	.	CASSEAGHSSTDTQYF	TGTGCCAGCAGTGAGGCGGGACACTCTAGCACAGATACGCAGTATTTT
TRBV5-4	TRBJ2-2	many	.	CASSLGAHFDTGELFF	TGTGCCAGCAGCTTGGGGGCCCACTTTGACACCGGGGAGCTGTTTTTT